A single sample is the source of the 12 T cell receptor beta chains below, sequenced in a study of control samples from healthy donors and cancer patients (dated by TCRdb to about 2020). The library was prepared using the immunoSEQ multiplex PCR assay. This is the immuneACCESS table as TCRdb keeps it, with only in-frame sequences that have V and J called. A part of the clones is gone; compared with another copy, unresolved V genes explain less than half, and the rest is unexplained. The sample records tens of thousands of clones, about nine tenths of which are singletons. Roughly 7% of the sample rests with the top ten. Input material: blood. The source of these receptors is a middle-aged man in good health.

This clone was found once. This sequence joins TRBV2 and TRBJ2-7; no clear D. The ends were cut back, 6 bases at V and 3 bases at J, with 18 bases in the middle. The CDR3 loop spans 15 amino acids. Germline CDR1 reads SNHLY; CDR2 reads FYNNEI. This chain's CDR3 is CASSVDRGWFYEQYF. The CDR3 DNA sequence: TGTGCCAGCAGCGTAGACCGAGGTTGGTTCTACGAGCAGTACTTC.

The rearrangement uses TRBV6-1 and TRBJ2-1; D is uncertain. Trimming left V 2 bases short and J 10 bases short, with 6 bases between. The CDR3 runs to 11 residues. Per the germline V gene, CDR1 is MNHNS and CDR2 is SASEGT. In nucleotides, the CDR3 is TGTGCCAGCAGTGAATTGAGCGAGCAGTTCTTC. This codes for CASSELSEQFF.

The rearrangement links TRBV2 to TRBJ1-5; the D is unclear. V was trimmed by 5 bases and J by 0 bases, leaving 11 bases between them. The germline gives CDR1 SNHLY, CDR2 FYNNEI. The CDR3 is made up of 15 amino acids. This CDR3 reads CASSLTGNSNQPQHF. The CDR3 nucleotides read TGTGCCAGCAGTTTGACCGGGAATAGCAATCAGCCCCAGCATTTT.

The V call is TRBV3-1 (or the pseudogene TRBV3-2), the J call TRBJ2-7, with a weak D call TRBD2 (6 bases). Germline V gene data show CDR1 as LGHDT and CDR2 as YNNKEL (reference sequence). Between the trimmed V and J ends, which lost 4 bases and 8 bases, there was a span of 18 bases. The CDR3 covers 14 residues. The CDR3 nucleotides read TGTGCCAGCAGCCTCCGGGGGTCGGATGGGAAGCAGTACTTC. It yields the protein CASSLRGSDGKQYF.

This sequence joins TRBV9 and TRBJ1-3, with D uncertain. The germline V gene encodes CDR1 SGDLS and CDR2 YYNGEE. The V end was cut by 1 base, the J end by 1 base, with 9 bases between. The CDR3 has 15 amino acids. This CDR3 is CASSVWEISGNTIYF. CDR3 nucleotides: TGTGCCAGCAGCGTATGGGAGATTTCTGGAAACACCATATATTTT.

Written as DNA, the CDR3 is TGTGCCAGCAGCTTATACGCCAGTGCCCTGCCCTACGAGCAGTACTTC. This encodes CASSLYASALPYEQYF. The chain is built from TRBV11-2 and TRBJ2-7, with no clear D. The CDR3 has 16 residues. Trimming cost V 2 bases and J 2 bases, with 16 bases left between them. Germline loops: CDR1 SGHAT, CDR2 FQNNGV.

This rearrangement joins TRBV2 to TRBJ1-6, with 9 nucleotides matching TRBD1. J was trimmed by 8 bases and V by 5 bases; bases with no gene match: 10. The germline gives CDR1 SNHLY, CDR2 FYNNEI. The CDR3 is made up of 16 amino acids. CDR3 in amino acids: CASSNDRGARDSPLHF. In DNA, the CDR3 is TGTGCCAGCAGTAACGACAGGGGGGCGCGTGATTCACCCCTCCACTTT. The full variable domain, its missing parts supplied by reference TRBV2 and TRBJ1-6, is EPEVTQTPSHQVTQMGQEVILRCVPISNHLYFYWYRQILGQKVEFLVSFYNNEISEKSEIFDDQFSVERPDGSNFTLKIRSTKLEDSAMYFCASSNDRGARDSPLHFGNGTRLTVT.

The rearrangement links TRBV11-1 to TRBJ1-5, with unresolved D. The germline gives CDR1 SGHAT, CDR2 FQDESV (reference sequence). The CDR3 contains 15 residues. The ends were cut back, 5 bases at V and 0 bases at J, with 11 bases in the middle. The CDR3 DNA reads TGTGCCAGCAGCCGAAACAGCGATAGCAATCAGCCCCAGCATTTT. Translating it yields CASSRNSDSNQPQHF.

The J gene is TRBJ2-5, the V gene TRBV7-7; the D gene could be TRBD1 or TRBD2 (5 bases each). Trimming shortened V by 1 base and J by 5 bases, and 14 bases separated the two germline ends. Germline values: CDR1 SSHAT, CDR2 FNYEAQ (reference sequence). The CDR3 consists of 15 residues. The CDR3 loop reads CASSLGGNRQETQYF. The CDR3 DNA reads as TGTGCCAGCAGCTTAGGAGGGAACAGGCAGGAGACCCAGTACTTC.

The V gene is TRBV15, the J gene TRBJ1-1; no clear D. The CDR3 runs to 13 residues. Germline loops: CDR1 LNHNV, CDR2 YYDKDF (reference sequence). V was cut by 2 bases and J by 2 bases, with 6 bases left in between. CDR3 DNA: TGTGCCACCAGCAGACCCCTAAACACTGAAGCTTTCTTT. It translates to CATSRPLNTEAFF.

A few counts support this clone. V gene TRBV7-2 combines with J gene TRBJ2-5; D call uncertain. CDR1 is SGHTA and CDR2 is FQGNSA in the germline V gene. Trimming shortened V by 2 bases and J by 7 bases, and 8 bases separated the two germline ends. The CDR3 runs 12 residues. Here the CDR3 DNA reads TGTGCCAGCAGCTTATCTTTCGGGACCCAGTACTTC. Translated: CASSLSFGTQYF.

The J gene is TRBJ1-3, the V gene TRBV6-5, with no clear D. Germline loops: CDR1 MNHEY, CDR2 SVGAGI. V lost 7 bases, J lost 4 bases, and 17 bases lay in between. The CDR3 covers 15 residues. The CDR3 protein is CASIVSPTGGNTIYF. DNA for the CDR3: TGTGCCAGCATCGTGTCACCCACGGGAGGAAACACCATATATTTT.